These T cell receptor beta chains were read from a single sample in a study of blood T cell repertoires in COVID-19. Repertoires were generated with immunoSEQ multiplex PCR, while TCRdb's copy carries only in-frame clones and drops some. In the table there are some 260,000 clones, about 79% of which are singletons. What was sequenced was peripheral blood. Receptors originate from an elderly man with acute or convalescent COVID-19. Each CDR3 is given with its conserved first and last residue. D genes are given only for firm matches. Rows give clone size only sometimes, using once, few, many, or a class for an expanded clone.

J	V	size	D	CDR3	DNA
TRBJ1-5	TRBV21-1	NA	NA	CASSPTGGQGALQPQHF	TGTGCCAGCAGCCCCACGGGAGGACAGGGGGCTTTGCAGCCCCAGCATTTT
TRBJ2-7	TRBV20-1	NA	NA	CSASSWGDLSSYEQYF	TGCAGTGCTAGTAGTTGGGGGGACCTTAGCTCCTACGAGCAGTACTTC
TRBJ1-3	TRBV6-5	NA	NA	CASSSHGVLSGNTIYF	TGTGCCAGCAGTTCCCACGGGGTACTCTCTGGAAACACCATATATTTT
TRBJ1-5	TRBV19	NA	TRBD1	CASSTTGTHQPQHF	TGTGCCAGTAGTACGACAGGGACGCATCAGCCCCAGCATTTT
TRBJ1-1	TRBV9	NA	NA	CASSVLGQTNTEAFF	TGTGCCAGCAGCGTTCTCGGACAGACGAACACTGAAGCTTTCTTT
TRBJ1-2	TRBV18	NA	TRBD1	CASSLDRVRNYGYTF	TGTGCCAGCTCACTAGACAGGGTGAGGAACTATGGCTACACCTTC
TRBJ2-2	TRBV2	NA	NA	CASSLHRGGGELFF	TGTGCCAGCAGTTTACACAGGGGAGGTGGGGAGCTGTTTTTT
TRBJ2-7	TRBV27	NA	NA	CASSPRSSYEQYF	TGTGCCAGCAGTCCTAGGAGCTCCTACGAGCAGTACTTC
TRBJ2-4	TRBV2	NA	NA	CASSEVQGLAKNIQYF	TGTGCCAGCAGTGAAGTACAGGGCCTTGCCAAAAACATTCAGTACTTC
TRBJ2-7	TRBV5-4	NA	NA	CASSLGAREAYEQYF	TGTGCCAGCAGCTTGGGTGCTAGAGAGGCCTACGAGCAGTACTTC
TRBJ1-5	TRBV7-9	NA	TRBD1	CASSLTGGASDQPQHF	TGTGCCAGCAGCCTTACAGGGGGCGCGTCGGATCAGCCCCAGCATTTT
TRBJ2-3	TRBV3-1/TRBV3-2	NA	TRBD2	CASSRLTSGRSTDTQYF	TGTGCCAGCAGCCGCCTGACTAGCGGGAGGTCCACAGATACGCAGTATTTT
TRBJ1-4	TRBV11-2	NA	NA	CASSPRGFNEKLFF	TGTGCCAGCAGCCCCCGGGGGTTTAATGAAAAACTGTTTTTT
TRBJ2-2	TRBV6-4	NA	NA	CASRPSGNTGELFF	TGTGCCAGCAGACCGAGCGGAAACACCGGGGAGCTGTTTTTT
TRBJ1-2	TRBV6-5	NA	NA	CASSLARGTNYGYTF	TGTGCCAGCAGCCTGGCCCGGGGGACTAACTATGGCTACACCTTC
TRBJ2-2	TRBV4-1	NA	TRBD1	CASSHRDRGTGELFF	TGCGCCAGCAGCCACCGGGACAGGGGCACCGGGGAGCTGTTTTTT
TRBJ1-1	TRBV27	NA	NA	CATGRVQTEAFF	TGTGCCACCGGCAGGGTTCAAACTGAAGCTTTCTTT
TRBJ1-4	TRBV19	NA	TRBD1	CASRDRRNEKLFF	TGTGCCAGTCGGGACAGGCGAAATGAAAAACTGTTTTTT
TRBJ1-2	TRBV28	NA	TRBD1	CASSAPGTAKYGYTF	TGTGCCAGCAGTGCTCCTGGGACAGCAAAATATGGCTACACCTTC
TRBJ1-5	TRBV6-1	NA	NA	CASSEVGGYSNQPQHF	TGTGCCAGCAGTGAAGTTGGCGGTTATAGCAATCAGCCCCAGCATTTT
TRBJ1-4	TRBV25-1	NA	TRBD1	CASSEFTGDEKLFF	TGTGCCAGCAGTGAATTCACAGGGGATGAAAAACTGTTTTTT
TRBJ1-1	TRBV5-4	NA	NA	CASRPLPGGEAFF	TGTGCCAGCAGACCCCTCCCCGGGGGAGAAGCTTTCTTT
TRBJ2-1	TRBV28	NA	TRBD2	CASSLISGGAREQFF	TGTGCCAGCAGTTTAATAAGCGGGGGGGCCAGGGAGCAGTTCTTC
TRBJ1-2	TRBV28	few	TRBD1	CASTSGTGLIYGYTF	TGTGCCAGCACCAGTGGGACAGGGTTGATCTATGGCTACACCTTC
TRBJ2-5	TRBV27	NA	TRBD1	CASRLGQATQETQYF	TGTGCCAGCAGACTCGGACAGGCGACCCAAGAGACCCAGTACTTC
TRBJ2-1	TRBV9	NA	TRBD1	CASSVDRGSYNEQFF	TGTGCCAGCAGCGTCGACAGGGGGTCCTACAATGAGCAGTTCTTC
TRBJ2-7	TRBV3-1/TRBV3-2	few	TRBD2	CASSPPGLAGAPYF	TGTGCCAGCAGCCCTCCCGGACTAGCGGGAGCCCCGTACTTC
TRBJ1-1	TRBV18	NA	NA	CASSPYRATEAFF	TGTGCCAGCTCACCATACAGGGCCACTGAAGCTTTCTTT